This paragraph covers one TCR beta chain sequence. No antigen is known for it. Germline values: CDR1 DFQATT, CDR2 SNEGSKA (reference sequence). The CDR3 loop spans 10 amino acids. V gave up 8 bases and J gave up 12 bases; unmatched junction bases: 7. Participants, patients aged 18 to 65, had newly diagnosed hyperthyroidism with a duration under 2 months. The source of the sample is a study of T cells in Graves' hyperthyroidism and ophthalmopathy. Study observations and caveats: Ophthalmopathy was model-predicted a median around seven months pre-onset. Most clonotypes expanded in the thyroid (above 0.001) were also present in blood.

RNA transcripts yielded amplified TCR beta CDR3 regions. A set of HTBI primers served as the primers for a first-round RT-PCR of the TCR CDR3. Using its own MiXCR run on the multiplex PCR reads, TCRdb lists one record per CDR3 protein. The table has approximately 590,000 distinct CDR3 sequences, 15% to 18% seen once. The TCR comes from a woman aged 25 to 39 with Graves' hyperthyroidism. The sequenced sample was blood. The V gene is TRBV20-1, the J gene TRBJ2-1; TRBD2 matches at 7 bases. The CDR3 sequence is CSSREVTQFF. CDR3 nucleotide sequence: TGCAGTTCTCGGGAGGTCACGCAGTTCTTC.